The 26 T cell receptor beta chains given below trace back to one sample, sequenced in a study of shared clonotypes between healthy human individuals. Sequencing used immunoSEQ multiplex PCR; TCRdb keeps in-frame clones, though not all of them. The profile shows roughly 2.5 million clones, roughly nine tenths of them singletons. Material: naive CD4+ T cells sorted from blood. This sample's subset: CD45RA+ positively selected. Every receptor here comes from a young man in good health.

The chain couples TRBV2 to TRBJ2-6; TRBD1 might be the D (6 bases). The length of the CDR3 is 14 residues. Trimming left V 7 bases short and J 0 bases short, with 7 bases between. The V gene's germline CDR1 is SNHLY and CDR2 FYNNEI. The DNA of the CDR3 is TGTGCCAGCAAAGGGGGCTCTGGGGCCAACGTCCTGACTTTC. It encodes CASKGGSGANVLTF.

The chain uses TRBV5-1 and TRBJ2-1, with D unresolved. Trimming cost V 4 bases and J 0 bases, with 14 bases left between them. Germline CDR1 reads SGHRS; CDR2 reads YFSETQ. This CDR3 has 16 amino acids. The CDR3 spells CASSLTTTSSYNEQFF. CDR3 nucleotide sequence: TGCGCCAGCAGCCTGACCACTACCTCCTCCTACAATGAGCAGTTCTTC.

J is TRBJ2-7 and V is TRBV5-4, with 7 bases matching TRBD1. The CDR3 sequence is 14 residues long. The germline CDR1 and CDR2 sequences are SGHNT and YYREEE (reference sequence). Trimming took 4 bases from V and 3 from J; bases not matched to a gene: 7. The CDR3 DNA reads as TGTGCCAGCAGCCCAAGGACAGGTTTCTACGAGCAGTACTTC. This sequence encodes CASSPRTGFYEQYF.

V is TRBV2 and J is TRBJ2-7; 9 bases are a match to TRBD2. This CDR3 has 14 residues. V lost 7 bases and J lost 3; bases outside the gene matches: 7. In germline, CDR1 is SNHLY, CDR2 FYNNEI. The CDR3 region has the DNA TGTGCCAGCACTGAGGTAGCGGGGGACTACGAGCAGTACTTC. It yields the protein CASTEVAGDYEQYF.

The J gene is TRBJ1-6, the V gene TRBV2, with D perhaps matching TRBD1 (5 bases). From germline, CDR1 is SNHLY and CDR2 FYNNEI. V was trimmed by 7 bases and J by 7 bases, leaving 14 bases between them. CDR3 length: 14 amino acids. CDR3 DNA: TGTGCCAGCACCACCGGGACGGGAAATTCACCCCTCCACTTT. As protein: CASTTGTGNSPLHF.

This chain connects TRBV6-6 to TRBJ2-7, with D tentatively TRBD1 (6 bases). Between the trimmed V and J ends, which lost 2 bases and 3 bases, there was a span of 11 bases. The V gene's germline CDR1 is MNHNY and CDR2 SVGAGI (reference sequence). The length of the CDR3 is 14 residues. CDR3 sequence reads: CASSYVQGFYEQYF. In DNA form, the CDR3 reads TGTGCCAGCAGTTACGTGCAGGGGTTCTACGAGCAGTACTTC.

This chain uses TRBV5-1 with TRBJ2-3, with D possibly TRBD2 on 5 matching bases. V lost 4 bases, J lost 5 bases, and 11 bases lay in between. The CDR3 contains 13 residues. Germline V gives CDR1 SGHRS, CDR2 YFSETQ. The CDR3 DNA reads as TGCGCCAGCAGCGCGACCGGGGAAGATACGCAGTATTTT. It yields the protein CASSATGEDTQYF.

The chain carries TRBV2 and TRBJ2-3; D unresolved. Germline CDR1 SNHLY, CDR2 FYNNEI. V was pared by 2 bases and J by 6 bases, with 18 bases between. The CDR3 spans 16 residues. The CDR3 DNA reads TGTGCCAGCAGTGAAAGAGGCGGAGTCGCACCGGATACGCAGTATTTT. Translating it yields CASSERGGVAPDTQYF.

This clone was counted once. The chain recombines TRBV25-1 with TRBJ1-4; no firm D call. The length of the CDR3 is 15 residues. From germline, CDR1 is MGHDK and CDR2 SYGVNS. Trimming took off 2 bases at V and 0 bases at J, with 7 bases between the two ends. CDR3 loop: CASSELRSTNEKLFF. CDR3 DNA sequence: TGTGCCAGCAGTGAACTCCGGTCAACTAATGAAAAACTGTTTTTT.

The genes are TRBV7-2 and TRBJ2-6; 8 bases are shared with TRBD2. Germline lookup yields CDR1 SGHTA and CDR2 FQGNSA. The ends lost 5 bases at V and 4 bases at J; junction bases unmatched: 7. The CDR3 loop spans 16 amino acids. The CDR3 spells CASSVQGTRGANVLTF. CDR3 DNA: TGTGCCAGCAGCGTACAAGGGACTAGGGGGGCCAACGTCCTGACTTTC.

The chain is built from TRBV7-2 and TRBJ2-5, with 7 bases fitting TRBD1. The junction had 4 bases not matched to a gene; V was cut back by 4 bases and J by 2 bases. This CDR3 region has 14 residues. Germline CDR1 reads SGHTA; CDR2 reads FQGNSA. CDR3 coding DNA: TGTGCCAGCAGCTCAATACAGGGGCAAGAGACCCAGTACTTC. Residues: CASSSIQGQETQYF.

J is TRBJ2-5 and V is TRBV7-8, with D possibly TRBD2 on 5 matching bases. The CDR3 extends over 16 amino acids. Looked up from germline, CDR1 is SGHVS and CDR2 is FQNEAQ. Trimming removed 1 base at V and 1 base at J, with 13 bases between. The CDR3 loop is CASSLVVQRAQETQYF. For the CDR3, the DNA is TGTGCCAGCAGCTTAGTCGTTCAGAGGGCCCAAGAGACCCAGTACTTC.

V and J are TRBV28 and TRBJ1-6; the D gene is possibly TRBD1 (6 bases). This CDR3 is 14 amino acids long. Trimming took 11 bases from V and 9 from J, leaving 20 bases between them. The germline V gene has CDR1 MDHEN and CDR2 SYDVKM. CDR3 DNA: TGTGCCGCCCAGGGCGGGGGGCGCGCTTCACCCCTCCACTTT. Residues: CAAQGGGRASPLHF.

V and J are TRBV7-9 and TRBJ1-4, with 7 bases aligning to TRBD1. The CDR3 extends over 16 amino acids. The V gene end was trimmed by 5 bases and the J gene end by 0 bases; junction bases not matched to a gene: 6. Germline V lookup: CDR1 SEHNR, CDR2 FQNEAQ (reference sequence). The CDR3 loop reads CASSPGQAATNEKLFF. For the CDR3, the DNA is TGTGCCAGCAGCCCCGGACAGGCCGCAACTAATGAAAAACTGTTTTTT.

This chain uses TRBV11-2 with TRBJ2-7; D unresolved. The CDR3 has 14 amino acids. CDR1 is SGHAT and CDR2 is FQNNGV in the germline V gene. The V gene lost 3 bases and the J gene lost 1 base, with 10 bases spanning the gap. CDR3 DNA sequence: TGTGCCAGCAGCTTTAGCCCGCTTTCCTACGAGCAGTACTTC. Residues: CASSFSPLSYEQYF. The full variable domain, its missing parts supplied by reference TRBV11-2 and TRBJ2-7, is EAGVAQSPRYKIIEKRQSVAFWCNPISGHATLYWYQQILGQGPKLLIQFQNNGVVDDSQLPKDRFSAERLKGVDSTLKIQPAKLEDSAVYLCASSFSPLSYEQYFGPGTRLTVT.

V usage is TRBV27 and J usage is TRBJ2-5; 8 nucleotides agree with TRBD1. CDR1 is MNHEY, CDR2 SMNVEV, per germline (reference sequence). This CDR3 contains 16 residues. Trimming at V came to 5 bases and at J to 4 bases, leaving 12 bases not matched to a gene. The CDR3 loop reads CASSTNRGKRGETQYF. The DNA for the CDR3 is TGTGCCAGCAGTACCAACAGGGGGAAGAGGGGAGAGACCCAGTACTTC.

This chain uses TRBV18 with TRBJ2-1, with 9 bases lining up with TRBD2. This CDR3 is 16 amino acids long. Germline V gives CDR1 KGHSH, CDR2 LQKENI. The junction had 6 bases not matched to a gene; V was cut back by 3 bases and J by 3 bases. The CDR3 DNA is TGTGCCAGCTCACCGGCGATTAGCGGGGGCTACAATGAGCAGTTCTTC. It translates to CASSPAISGGYNEQFF.

In DNA form, the CDR3 reads TGTGCCAGCAGCTTAGCGGGACAGGTATCCTCCTACGAGCAGTACTTC. It specifies CASSLAGQVSSYEQYF. V gene TRBV7-2 combines with J gene TRBJ2-7; 8 nucleotides line up with TRBD1. CDR1 and CDR2 (germline): SGHTA, FQGNSA. V dropped 0 bases and J dropped 0; count of bases not matched to a gene: 4. The CDR3 is 16 amino acids.

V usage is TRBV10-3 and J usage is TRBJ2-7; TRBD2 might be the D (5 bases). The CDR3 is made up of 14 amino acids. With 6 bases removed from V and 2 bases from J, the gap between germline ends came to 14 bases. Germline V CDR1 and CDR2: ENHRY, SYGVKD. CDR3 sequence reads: CAIRRERGPYEQYF. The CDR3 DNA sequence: TGTGCCATCAGGCGAGAACGGGGTCCCTACGAGCAGTACTTC.

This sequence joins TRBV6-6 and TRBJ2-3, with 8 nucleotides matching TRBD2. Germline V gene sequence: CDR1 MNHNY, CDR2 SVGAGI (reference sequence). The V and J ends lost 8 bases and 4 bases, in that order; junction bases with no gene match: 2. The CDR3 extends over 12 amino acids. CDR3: CASSGGSDTQYF. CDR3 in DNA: TGTGCCAGCTCGGGGGGGTCAGATACGCAGTATTTT.

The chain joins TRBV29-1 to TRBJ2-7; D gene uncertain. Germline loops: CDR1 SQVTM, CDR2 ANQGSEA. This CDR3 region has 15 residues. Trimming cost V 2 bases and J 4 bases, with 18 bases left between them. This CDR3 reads CSVEPRRVLEYEQYF. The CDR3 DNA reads TGCAGCGTTGAACCCCGCCGGGTCCTCGAGTACGAGCAGTACTTC.

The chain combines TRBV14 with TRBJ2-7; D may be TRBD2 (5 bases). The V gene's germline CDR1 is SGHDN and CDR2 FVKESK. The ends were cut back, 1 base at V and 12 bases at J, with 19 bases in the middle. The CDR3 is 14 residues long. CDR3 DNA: TGTGCCAGCAGCCAAGGGACGCAGAGGGTTGGGGTGTACTTC. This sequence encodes CASSQGTQRVGVYF.

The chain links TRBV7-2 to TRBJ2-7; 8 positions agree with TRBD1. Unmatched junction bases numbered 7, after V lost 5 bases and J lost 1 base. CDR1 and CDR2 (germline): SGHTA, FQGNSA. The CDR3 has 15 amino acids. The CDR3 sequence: CASSPARDRSYEQYF. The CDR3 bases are TGTGCCAGCAGCCCGGCTCGGGACAGGTCCTACGAGCAGTACTTC.

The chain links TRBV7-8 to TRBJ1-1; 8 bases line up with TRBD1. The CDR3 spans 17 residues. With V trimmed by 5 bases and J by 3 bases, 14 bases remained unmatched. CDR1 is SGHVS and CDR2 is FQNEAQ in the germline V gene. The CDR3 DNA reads TGTGCCAGCAGCCCGCAGGGGGCTCTGCCCCTTTACACTGAAGCTTTCTTT. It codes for CASSPQGALPLYTEAFF.

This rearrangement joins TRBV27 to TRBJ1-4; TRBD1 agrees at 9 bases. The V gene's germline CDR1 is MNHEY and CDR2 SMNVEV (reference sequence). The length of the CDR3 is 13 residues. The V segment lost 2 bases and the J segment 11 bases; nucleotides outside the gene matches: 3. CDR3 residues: CASSLGTGMKLFF. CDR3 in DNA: TGTGCCAGCAGTTTAGGGACAGGGATGAAACTGTTTTTT.

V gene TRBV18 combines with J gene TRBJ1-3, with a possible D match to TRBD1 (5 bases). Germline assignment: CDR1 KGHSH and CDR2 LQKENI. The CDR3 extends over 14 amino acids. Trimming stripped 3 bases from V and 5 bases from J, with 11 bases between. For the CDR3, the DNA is TGTGCCAGCTCACCCCGGGACGGGAGAAACACCATATATTTT. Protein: CASSPRDGRNTIYF.